The rows below give T cell receptor beta chains drawn from one sample of a study of blood T cell repertoires in COVID-19. The protocol was immunoSEQ multiplex PCR, while the TCRdb copy is restricted to in-frame clones and leaves out a portion. The table has under 300,000 clones, roughly nine tenths seen once. Input material: PBMCs or T cells enriched from blood (not recorded which). The receptor source for this set is a woman aged 25-40 years with acute COVID-19. Both conserved end residues are part of each CDR3. A D gene is named only where the DNA matches it firmly. Only some rows state a clone size, as once, few, many or a class for expanded clones.

>TRBV5-6|TRBJ2-7|-|-
TGTGCCAGCAGCCGGAGGGACAGTTTTATTTCCTACGAGCAGTACTTC
CASSRRDSFISYEQYF
>TRBV24-1|TRBJ2-1|TRBD1|few
TGTGCCACCAGTGATTTGCCCGGGCAGGGGGCGGACAATGAGCAGTTCTTC
CATSDLPGQGADNEQFF
>TRBV5-4|TRBJ2-3|TRBD2|-
TGTGCCAGCAACCCGGGGCGGGGGGAAAGCACAGATACGCAGTATTTT
CASNPGRGESTDTQYF
>TRBV10-3|TRBJ1-6|TRBD1|-
TGTGCCATCTCCGGGACAGGGGGCTCACCCCTCCACTTT
CAISGTGGSPLHF
>TRBV21-1|TRBJ1-2|-|few
TGTGCCAGCAGCGAAATTGGACAGATCTATGGCTACACCTTC
CASSEIGQIYGYTF
>TRBV5-1|TRBJ1-2|TRBD1|-
TGCGCCAGCAGCTTGGGGCAGGGGGACTATGGCTACACCTTC
CASSLGQGDYGYTF
>TRBV7-2|TRBJ1-2|-|-
TGTGCCAGCAGCCAAGGCGGTGCTAACTATGGCTACACCTTC
CASSQGGANYGYTF
>TRBV19|TRBJ1-2|TRBD1|few
TGTGCCAGTACCGGGACAGGGGGCAATTGGTATGGCTACACCTTC
CASTGTGGNWYGYTF
>TRBV3-1/TRBV3-2|TRBJ1-5|-|many
TGTGCCAGCAGCCAAGGAGGCGGTCAGCCCCAGCATTTT
CASSQGGGQPQHF
>TRBV13|TRBJ1-6|TRBD1|-
TGTGCCAGCAGCCCGGGACAGGGCCGAGGAGCCCTCCACTTT
CASSPGQGRGALHF
>TRBV2|TRBJ2-5|TRBD2|-
TGTGCCAGCAGTGGTACTAGCGGGGGGGCTAAGACCCAGTACTTC
CASSGTSGGAKTQYF
>TRBV12-3/TRBV12-4|TRBJ1-2|TRBD1|-
TGTGCCAGCAGTGGGGGACAGGGTAATGGCTACACCTTC
CASSGGQGNGYTF
>TRBV7-8|TRBJ2-2|TRBD2|-
TGTGCCAGCAGCTTATATCCTAGCGGAACCACCGGGGAGCTGTTTTTT
CASSLYPSGTTGELFF
>TRBV15|TRBJ1-5|-|-
TGTGCCACCAGTGAACAGGGATCCAGCAATCAGCCCCAGCATTTT
CATSEQGSSNQPQHF
>TRBV2|TRBJ2-3|TRBD2|-
TGTGCCAGCAGGAGGCCAGCGGGAGAGGGAGATACGCAGTATTTT
CASRRPAGEGDTQYF
>TRBV6-5|TRBJ2-7|TRBD1|-
TGTGCCAGCAGGGATGATAGGACAGGGTACTACGAGCAGTACTTC
CASRDDRTGYYEQYF
>TRBV18|TRBJ2-3|-|-
TGTGCCAGCTCACCAATTAGAGGATTGCCTAGCACAGATACGCAGTATTTT
CASSPIRGLPSTDTQYF
>TRBV9|TRBJ2-1|TRBD1|-
TGTGCCAGCAGCGCTCCCGGGACAGGGGGCTGGGAGCAGTTCTTC
CASSAPGTGGWEQFF
>TRBV24-1|TRBJ1-5|TRBD1|few
TGTGCCACCAGTGATGCCACAGGGGTTCAGCCCCAGCATTTT
CATSDATGVQPQHF
>TRBV5-1|TRBJ1-6|TRBD1|-
TGCGCCAGCAGCTTGACTGACAGGGGTGATTCACCCCTCCACTTT
CASSLTDRGDSPLHF
>TRBV6-5|TRBJ1-6|-|once
TGTGCCAGCAGTTACGGGCAGGCGATGTCACCCCTCCACTTT
CASSYGQAMSPLHF
>TRBV19|TRBJ1-6|-|-
TGTGCCAGTAGTATTGCGTTCGGGGATAATTCACCCCTCCACTTT
CASSIAFGDNSPLHF
>TRBV3-1/TRBV3-2|TRBJ2-3|-|-
TGTGCCAGCAGCCTCCGACTAGGGTCGGATACGCAGTATTTT
CASSLRLGSDTQYF